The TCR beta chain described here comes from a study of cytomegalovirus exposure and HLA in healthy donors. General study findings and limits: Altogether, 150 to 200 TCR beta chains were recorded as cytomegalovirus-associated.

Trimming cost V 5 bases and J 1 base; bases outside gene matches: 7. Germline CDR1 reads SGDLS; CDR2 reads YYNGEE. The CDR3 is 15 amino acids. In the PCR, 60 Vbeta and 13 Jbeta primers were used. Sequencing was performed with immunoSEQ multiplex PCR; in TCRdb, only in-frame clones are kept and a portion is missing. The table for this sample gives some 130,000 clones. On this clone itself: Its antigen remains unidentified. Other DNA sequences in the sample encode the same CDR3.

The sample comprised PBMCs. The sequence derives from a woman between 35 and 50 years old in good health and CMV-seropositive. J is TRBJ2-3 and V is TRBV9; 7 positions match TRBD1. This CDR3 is CASSDRELGTDTQYF. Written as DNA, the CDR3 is TGTGCCAGCAGTGACAGGGAATTGGGCACAGATACGCAGTATTTT.